These 25 T cell receptor beta chains were sequenced from one sample in a study of blood T cell repertoires in COVID-19. Data came from immunoSEQ multiplex PCR; TCRdb stores just in-frame clones and leaves some out. The top ten hold about 1.7% of the sample, which has about 330,000 clones, around 88% seen once. Sequencing was carried out using peripheral blood. These receptors all stem from a woman aged 45-65 years with acute or convalescent COVID-19.

The genes are TRBV12-5 and TRBJ2-1; possibly TRBD1 for D (6 bases). This CDR3 contains 18 residues. V was trimmed by 1 base and J by 2 bases, leaving 18 bases between them. Looked up from germline, CDR1 is LGHNT and CDR2 is FRNRAP. This chain's CDR3 is CASGLGTGWNLPYNEQFF. CDR3 DNA sequence: TGTGCTAGTGGTTTGGGTACAGGGTGGAACTTACCCTACAATGAGCAGTTCTTC. The full variable domain, with the rest looked up from reference TRBV12-5 and TRBJ2-1, is DARVTQTPRHKVTEMGQEVTMRCQPILGHNTVFWYRQTMMQGLELLAYFRNRAPLDDSGMPKDRFSAEMPDATLATLKIQPSEPRDSAVYFCASGLGTGWNLPYNEQFFGPGTRLTVL.

V gene TRBV6-6 combines with J gene TRBJ1-2, with 9 positions matching TRBD1. V lost 5 bases and J lost 6; bases outside the gene matches: 7. CDR3 length equals 14 residues. From germline, CDR1 is MNHNY and CDR2 SVGAGI (reference sequence). The CDR3 here is CASSRLQGADGYTF. The DNA of the CDR3 is TGTGCCAGCAGTCGTCTACAGGGGGCCGATGGCTACACCTTC.

CDR3 in amino acids: CAWSPGQNNQPQHF. The CDR3 DNA reads as TGTGCCTGGAGTCCGGGACAGAACAATCAGCCCCAGCATTTT. This chain connects TRBV30 to TRBJ1-5; 7 nucleotides match TRBD1. The germline V gene has CDR1 GTSNPN and CDR2 SVGIG (reference sequence). This CDR3 has 14 amino acids. The trim removed 2 bases at V and 3 bases at J, leaving 4 bases unmatched.

This clone was observed a single time. This chain joins TRBV5-1 and TRBJ1-2; 8 bases agree with TRBD1. Germline V lookup: CDR1 SGHRS, CDR2 YFSETQ. The CDR3 contains 20 residues. With V trimmed by 2 bases and J by 8 bases, 26 bases remained unmatched. CDR3 loop: CASSFRIPGQAEVQPGGYTF. DNA of the CDR3: TGCGCCAGCAGCTTTCGTATCCCGGGACAGGCTGAGGTACAACCTGGAGGCTACACCTTC.

As for this clone: The junction departs from germline at one end; a sequencing error may be responsible. This sample also contains other DNA sequences that code for the same CDR3. The chain has TRBV12-3 or TRBV12-4 and TRBJ1-3; D is possibly TRBD1 (5 bases). The CDR3 loop spans 13 amino acids. DNA of the CDR3: TGCGCCAGCCGAGACAGCTCTGGAAACACCATATATTTT. It is translated as CASRDSSGNTIYF.

This rearrangement joins TRBV30 to TRBJ1-1, with D unclear. This CDR3 is built from 15 residues. Between the trimmed V and J ends, which lost 0 bases and 4 bases, there was a span of 15 bases. Germline values: CDR1 GTSNPN, CDR2 SVGIG (reference sequence). CDR3 nucleotides: TGTGCCTGGAGTGTACCGGGGTCATGGGCCACTGAAGCTTTCTTT. Translating gives CAWSVPGSWATEAFF.

V usage is TRBV28 and J usage is TRBJ2-5; 8 bases align to TRBD2. V lost 10 bases and J lost 5; bases outside the gene matches: 18. The length of the CDR3 is 16 residues. Germline V gene sequence: CDR1 MDHEN, CDR2 SYDVKM. The DNA of the CDR3 is TGTGCCACCGCCCCGTCCGGGAGGGCCGTGCGGGAGACCCAGTACTTC. Translated: CATAPSGRAVRETQYF.

The CDR3 sequence is CASSPGAGGNFFHGYTF. Written as DNA, the CDR3 is TGTGCCAGCAGCCCGGGGGCAGGGGGTAATTTTTTCCATGGCTACACCTTC. The chain couples TRBV5-4 to TRBJ1-2; 7 bases fit TRBD1. Per the germline V gene, CDR1 is SGHNT and CDR2 is YYREEE (reference sequence). The CDR3 consists of 17 residues. Trimming removed 4 bases from V and 6 bases from J; junction bases left unmatched: 18.

The chain couples TRBV5-3 to TRBJ1-4; weak D call: TRBD1 (5 bases). TRBV5-3 is an ORF, with its function uncertain. CDR3 length: 16 amino acids. V lost 1 base, J lost 8 bases, and 18 bases lay in between. The CDR3 loop reads CARSLIPRVGREKLFF. The CDR3 region has the DNA TGTGCCAGAAGCTTGATCCCCAGGGTCGGCAGGGAAAAACTGTTTTTT.

The rearrangement joins TRBV30 to TRBJ2-4; 7 bases are shared with TRBD2. This CDR3 comprises 12 residues. From germline, CDR1 is GTSNPN and CDR2 SVGIG (reference sequence). V shed 2 bases, J shed 6 bases, and the junction held 1 base outside the gene matches. CDR3 loop: CAWSPSGNIQYF. Here the CDR3 DNA reads TGTGCCTGGAGTCCTAGCGGAAACATTCAGTACTTC.

The CDR3 coding sequence is TGTGCCAGCAGCCTCGACAGGGGGTGGTACGAGCAGTACTTC. Translated: CASSLDRGWYEQYF. The chain carries TRBV6-2 or TRBV6-3 and TRBJ2-7; TRBD1 matches at 9 bases. Trimming removed 6 bases from V and 4 bases from J; junction bases left unmatched: 7. This CDR3 is 14 amino acids long. Germline CDR1 reads MNHEY; CDR2 reads SVGEGT.

The chain links TRBV5-1 to TRBJ2-7; no clear D. CDR1 is SGHRS, CDR2 YFSETQ, per germline. CDR3 length equals 15 residues. V lost 1 base and J lost 6, with 17 bases in between. For the CDR3, the DNA is TGCGCCAGCAGCTTGTTGCAGAGCGTTGGAAGCGAGCAGTACTTC. It is translated as CASSLLQSVGSEQYF.

This chain links TRBV7-3 with TRBJ2-3, with TRBD2 matching 10 bases. The CDR3 contains 16 residues. CDR1 and CDR2 from the germline V gene are SGHTA and FQGTGA. The J segment lost 1 base and the V segment lost 5 bases, leaving 6 bases of the junction unmatched. CDR3 amino acids: CASSRKREGGTDTQYF. CDR3 nucleotide sequence: TGTGCCAGCAGCAGGAAGCGGGAGGGGGGCACAGATACGCAGTATTTT.

V gene TRBV24-1 combines with J gene TRBJ2-3; 8 nucleotides align to TRBD2. The germline gives CDR1 KGHDR, CDR2 SFDVKD. The CDR3 has 18 residues. Germline trimming cut 0 bases from V and 1 base from J; bases unmatched to any gene: 8. CDR3 loop: CATSDLGAREVRTDTQYF. DNA of the CDR3: TGTGCCACCAGTGATTTGGGCGCGCGGGAGGTACGCACAGATACGCAGTATTTT.

This clone was detected only a few times. The chain recombines TRBV4-2 with TRBJ2-1; TRBD2 matches at 11 bases. J gave up 5 bases and V 0 bases, and 6 bases lay outside the gene matches. From germline, CDR1 is LGHNA and CDR2 YNFKEQ. The CDR3 runs 17 residues. The CDR3 spells CASSQDAPGLADNEQFF. CDR3 nucleotides: TGTGCCAGCAGCCAAGATGCCCCGGGACTAGCGGACAATGAGCAGTTCTTC.

In this sample, this clone turned up a few times. V and J are TRBV9 and TRBJ1-5, with a weak D call TRBD1 (5 bases). CDR1 is SGDLS and CDR2 is YYNGEE in the germline V gene. The CDR3 is 14 residues long. Deletions cut 0 bases from V and 7 bases from J, with 11 bases between. CDR3 sequence: CASSVGGFEQPQHF. The CDR3 bases are TGTGCCAGCAGCGTAGGGGGCTTCGAACAGCCCCAGCATTTT.

This clone appeared a single time. This chain uses TRBV7-2 with TRBJ1-4, with TRBD1 as a possible D gene (5 bases). The CDR3 has 17 residues. Germline assignment: CDR1 SGHTA and CDR2 FQGNSA. The V and J ends lost 5 bases and 8 bases respectively, with 24 bases between them. CDR3 in amino acids: CASSPPQSRRGGEKLFF. For the CDR3, the DNA is TGTGCCAGCAGCCCCCCCCAATCGAGGAGGGGAGGAGAAAAACTGTTTTTT. The variable domain in full, with the rest retrieved from reference TRBV7-2 and TRBJ1-4, is GAGVSQSPSNKVTEKGKDVELRCDPISGHTALYWYRQSLGQGLEFLIYFQGNSAPDKSGLPSDRFSAERTGGSVSTLTIQRTQQEDSAVYLCASSPPQSRRGGEKLFFGSGTQLSVL.

The CDR3 spells CAISQKGTSGSTDTQYF. CDR3 nucleotides: TGTGCCATCAGTCAAAAAGGGACTAGCGGTAGCACAGATACGCAGTATTTT. The chain has TRBV10-3 and TRBJ2-3; 11 bases agree with TRBD2. This CDR3 has 17 amino acids. CDR1 ENHRY and CDR2 SYGVKD come from the germline V gene. Losses at the gene ends were 5 bases for V and 0 bases for J; bases not matched to a gene: 7.

V and J are TRBV2 and TRBJ1-4; weak D call: TRBD1 (5 bases). The CDR3 runs 10 residues. The V end was cut by 8 bases, the J end by 10 bases, with 8 bases between. CDR1 and CDR2 from the germline V gene are SNHLY and FYNNEI. The CDR3 DNA is TGTGCCAGCGGGGGGGGAAAACTGTTTTTT. Translation: CASGGGKLFF. Variable domain in full (rest from reference TRBV2 and TRBJ1-4): EPEVTQTPSHQVTQMGQEVILRCVPISNHLYFYWYRQILGQKVEFLVSFYNNEISEKSEIFDDQFSVERPDGSNFTLKIRSTKLEDSAMYFCASGGGKLFFGSGTQLSVL.

J is TRBJ1-2 and V is TRBV28; D gene ambiguous. The CDR3 sequence is 13 residues long. CDR1 is MDHEN, CDR2 SYDVKM, per germline. V lost 1 base and J 4 bases, leaving 7 bases between the germline ends. The CDR3, as DNA: TGTGCCAGCAGTTTATTGGGCACCTATGGCTACACCTTC. Its protein is CASSLLGTYGYTF.

The chain recombines TRBV5-1 with TRBJ2-5, with D uncertain. CDR1 and CDR2 (germline): SGHRS, YFSETQ. The CDR3 runs to 15 residues. The V gene lost 0 bases and the J gene lost 5 bases, with 14 bases spanning the gap. CDR3 residues: CASSLEAAFGETQYF. CDR3 coding DNA: TGCGCCAGCAGCTTGGAGGCAGCTTTCGGGGAGACCCAGTACTTC.

The rearrangement links TRBV2 to TRBJ2-5; TRBD1 agrees at 7 bases. V shed 7 bases and J 1 base; nucleotides not matched to a gene: 3. The CDR3 runs to 13 residues. Germline loops: CDR1 SNHLY, CDR2 FYNNEI. CDR3 nucleotides: TGTGCCAGCATCGGACAGGTCCAAGAGACCCAGTACTTC. The encoded protein is CASIGQVQETQYF.

DNA of the CDR3: TGTGCCAGTAGCCTAGCGGGAGGGACCTATGGCTACACCTTC. This codes for CASSLAGGTYGYTF. V usage is TRBV19 and J usage is TRBJ1-2; D may be TRBD1 (5 bases). V dropped 6 bases and J dropped 4 bases, with 15 bases sitting between them. Germline lookup yields CDR1 LNHDA and CDR2 SQIVND (reference sequence). The CDR3 has 14 amino acids. The whole variable domain, remainder taken from reference TRBV19 and TRBJ1-2, is DGGITQSPKYLFRKEGQNVTLSCEQNLNHDAMYWYRQDPGQGLRLIYYSQIVNDFQKGDIAEGYSVSREKKESFPLTVTSAQKNPTAFYLCASSLAGGTYGYTFGSGTRLTVV.

The chain has TRBV20-1 and TRBJ2-2, with 9 nucleotides matching TRBD1. CDR3 length: 17 residues. CDR1 DFQATT and CDR2 SNEGSKA come from the germline V gene (reference sequence). Losses at the gene ends were 5 bases for V and 0 bases for J; bases not matched to a gene: 10. CDR3 loop: CSARDRGSKANTGELFF. CDR3 DNA sequence: TGCAGTGCTCGTGACAGGGGGAGTAAAGCGAACACCGGGGAGCTGTTTTTT.

This clone has only one observation. The chain employs TRBV19 and TRBJ2-7, with 9 nucleotides matching TRBD1. The CDR3 loop spans 15 amino acids. CDR1 is LNHDA and CDR2 is SQIVND in the germline V gene (reference sequence). V trimming: 5 bases; J trimming: 3 bases; junction bases outside the gene matches: 8. In DNA, the CDR3 is TGTGCCAGTAGTGCCCAGGGACAGGGTCTCTACGAGCAGTACTTC. It translates to CASSAQGQGLYEQYF.